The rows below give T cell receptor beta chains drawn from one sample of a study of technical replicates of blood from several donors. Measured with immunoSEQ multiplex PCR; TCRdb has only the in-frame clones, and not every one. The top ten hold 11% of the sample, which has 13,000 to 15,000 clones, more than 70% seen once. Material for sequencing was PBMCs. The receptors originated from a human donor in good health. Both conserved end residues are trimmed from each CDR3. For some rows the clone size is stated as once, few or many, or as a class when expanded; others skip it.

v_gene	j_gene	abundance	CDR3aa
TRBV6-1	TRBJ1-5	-	ASSLPTGNQPQH
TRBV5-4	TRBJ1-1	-	ASSLQENTEAF
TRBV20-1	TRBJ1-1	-	SARGAEAF
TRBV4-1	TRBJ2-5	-	ASSQSGGAGETQY
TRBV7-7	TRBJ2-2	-	ASSAGQGSGELF
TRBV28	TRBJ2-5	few	ASSNGQTKETQY
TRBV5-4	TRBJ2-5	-	ASKLSVSGGEETQY
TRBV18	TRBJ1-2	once	ASSPPGQMLSYGYT
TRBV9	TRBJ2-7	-	ASSVGGQGAYEQY
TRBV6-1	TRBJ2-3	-	ASSEVGGSLTDTQY
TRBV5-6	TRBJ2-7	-	ASSLAGARGEQY
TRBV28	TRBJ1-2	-	ASSLVQANYGYT
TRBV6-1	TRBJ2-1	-	ASSETGQRSYQSSYNEQF
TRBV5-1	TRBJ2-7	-	ASSQTTGSYEQY
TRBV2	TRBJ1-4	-	ASSEDRANEKLF
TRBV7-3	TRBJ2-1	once	ASSSLGGNEEQF
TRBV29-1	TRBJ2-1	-	SVEGGRPEQF
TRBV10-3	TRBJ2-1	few	AISDQRTYNEQF
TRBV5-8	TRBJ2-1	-	ASSLVFGPATDEQF
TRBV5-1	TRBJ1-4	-	ASSITGVANEKLF
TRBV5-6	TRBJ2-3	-	ASSVQGLHTDTQY
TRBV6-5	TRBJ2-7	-	ASSLGGRQY
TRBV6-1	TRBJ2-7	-	ASSGLAPTYEQY
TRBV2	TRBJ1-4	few	ASSGGGRRSNEKLF